What follows is one T cell receptor (beta chain) and its context. Its antigen is currently unknown. Time point defined: baseline pretreatment blood. Treatment meaning: 15 Gy SBRT to primary tumor, nephrectomy 4 weeks later. Blood was sampled at baseline, 2 weeks and 4 weeks after SBRT. This sample stems from a study of radiation and T cells in renal cell carcinoma. Findings and limits, study-wide: In blood, top tumor clones expanded by 2 weeks, shrinking by 4.

Libraries were prepared by immunoSEQ multiplex PCR; TCRdb keeps only in-frame clonotypes and omits some of them. The profile shows 130,000 or so clones, 70% to 90% of them singletons. The TCR comes from a woman between 50 and 59 years old with renal cell carcinoma. Here the sequenced sample was blood, taken from a patient whose treatment included radiotherapy and nephrectomy.

The CDR3 nucleotides read TGTGCCAGCAGAGCGACGGGGCAGGGGACTGAAGCTTTCTTT. Translated, it gives CASRATGQGTEAFF. This chain connects TRBV14 to TRBJ1-1; a possible D gene is TRBD1 (6 bases). This CDR3 contains 14 residues. Germline V gene lookup returns CDR1 SGHDN and CDR2 FVKESK. With 6 bases removed from V and 5 bases from J, the gap between germline ends came to 16 bases.